This TCR beta chain was captured by sequencing in a study of Ad26.COV2.S vaccination and SARS-CoV-2 variants. Study-wide background: The trial was COV1001 and the donor's arm was Ad26.COV2.S. Recipients of Ad26.COV2.S got it intramuscularly, once or twice 56 days apart. Notes on the study in general: Among vaccine recipients, spike-specific TCR breadth exceeded that of placebo recipients.

CDR3 length: 13 amino acids. J gave up 7 bases and V 1 base, and 3 bases lay outside the gene matches. From germline, CDR1 is SNHLY and CDR2 FYNNEI. Comment on this clone: Its antigen is not known.

Repertoires were generated with immunoSEQ multiplex PCR, while TCRdb's copy carries only in-frame clones and drops some. The sample has approximately 420,000 clones; less than 90% are singletons. Treatment described: approximately 18 received Ad26.COV2.S at low or high dose, single or two shots; roughly five received placebo; per-sample allocation not given. Material that was analyzed had been drawn on day 63 after the first vaccine or placebo injection. This Boston cohort included adults aged 18-55 years. This specimen consisted of peripheral blood, obtained in a trial of Ad26.COV2.S vaccine versus placebo. This TCR derives from a person between 18 and 65 years old who received the Ad26.COV2.S COVID-19 vaccine or a placebo. The chain is built from TRBV2 and TRBJ1-2; TRBD1 agrees at 7 bases. The CDR3 loop reads CASSEDPGGGYTF. The CDR3 nucleotides read TGTGCCAGCAGTGAAGACCCAGGGGGTGGCTACACCTTC.